This TCR beta chain derives from a study of T cells after yellow fever vaccination. Template switching by 5'RACE produced TCR cDNA, adding a universal primer site and UMIs. TCRdb re-called the 5' RACE reads with MiXCR, one entry per CDR3 protein. Counted here are about 110,000 distinct CDR3 sequences, approximately 8.4% occurring once; the ten biggest clones make up about 25%. General study points: Among primary-vaccination clones, most reappeared after the booster, at 96% for CD4 and more than 85% for CD8. Clonotype sharing between CD4 and CD8 compartments was small.

Between the trimmed V and J ends, which lost 3 bases and 3 bases, there was a span of 6 bases. The CDR3 is 13 amino acids. CDR1 and CDR2 from the germline V gene are MNHEY and SMNVEV (reference sequence). There are many counts of this clonotype. Its antigen remains unidentified. This material consisted of CD8+ T cells sorted from PBMCs, taken 45 days after the yellow fever booster vaccination. The chain joins TRBV27 to TRBJ1-5; unclear D gene. The TCR comes from a man aged 25-40 years who received the YFV17D yellow fever vaccine. The CDR3 nucleotides are TGTGCCAGCAGTTTTCAGCCCAATCAGCCCCAGCATTTT. Translation: CASSFQPNQPQHF.